A single sample is the source of the 11 T cell receptor beta chains below, sequenced in a study of blood T cell repertoires in COVID-19. Sequencing used immunoSEQ multiplex PCR; TCRdb keeps in-frame clones, though not all of them. In the table there are about 200,000 clones, around 90% of which are singletons. Sequenced: peripheral blood. These TCRs come from a middle-aged man with acute or convalescent COVID-19.

The chain employs TRBV15 and TRBJ1-2; maybe TRBD1 (5 bases). Between the trimmed V and J ends, which lost 6 bases and 3 bases, there was a span of 11 bases. The germline V gene has CDR1 LNHNV and CDR2 YYDKDF (reference sequence). The CDR3 is 13 amino acids. Here the CDR3 DNA reads TGTGCCACCAGATCAGGGTCCCACTATGGCTACACCTTC. Residues: CATRSGSHYGYTF.

J is TRBJ1-5 and V is TRBV20-1; 7 nucleotides agree with TRBD1. V shed 3 bases and J 4 bases; nucleotides not matched to a gene: 15. CDR1 and CDR2 (germline): DFQATT, SNEGSKA (reference sequence). This CDR3 spans 17 amino acids. CDR3 amino acids: CSASDPHSRDSNQPQHF. Here the CDR3 DNA reads TGCAGTGCTAGTGACCCCCACTCCCGGGACAGTAATCAGCCCCAGCATTTT.

The chain joins TRBV30 to TRBJ1-5; no reliable D call. This CDR3 is built from 16 residues. CDR1 and CDR2 (germline): GTSNPN, SVGIG (reference sequence). V lost 2 bases and J 1 base, leaving 15 bases between the germline ends. DNA for the CDR3: TGTGCCTGGAGTCCCAGCCTGACTGGAAGCAATCAGCCCCAGCATTTT. Translating it yields CAWSPSLTGSNQPQHF.

V gene TRBV9 combines with J gene TRBJ2-5, with D possibly being TRBD1 (6 bases). V gave up 1 base and J gave up 1 base, with 8 bases separating them. Germline lookup yields CDR1 SGDLS and CDR2 YYNGEE. This CDR3 has 14 amino acids. The CDR3 DNA follows: TGTGCCAGCAGCGTACCGGACAGCCAAGAGACCCAGTACTTC. Its protein is CASSVPDSQETQYF.

The chain joins TRBV29-1 to TRBJ1-2, with 8 bases matching TRBD1. The length of the CDR3 is 14 residues. The trim removed 1 base at V and 4 bases at J, leaving 5 bases unmatched. CDR1 and CDR2 from the germline V gene are SQVTM and ANQGSEA. The DNA of the CDR3 is TGCAGCGTTGAAGGCCCGGGACAGGTCTATGGCTACACCTTC. It codes for CSVEGPGQVYGYTF. The full variable domain, rest sourced from reference TRBV29-1 and TRBJ1-2, is SAVISQKPSRDICQRGTSLTIQCQVDSQVTMMFWYRQQPGQSLTLIATANQGSEATYESGFVIDKFPISRPNLTFSTLTVSNMSPEDSSIYLCSVEGPGQVYGYTFGSGTRLTVV.

The J gene is TRBJ2-3, the V gene TRBV18, with D perhaps matching TRBD2 (5 bases). With 2 bases removed from V and 2 bases from J, the gap between germline ends came to 11 bases. This CDR3 is 15 amino acids long. CDR1 KGHSH and CDR2 LQKENI come from the germline V gene. CDR3 region: CASSPLSGSTDTQYF. The CDR3 coding sequence is TGTGCCAGCTCACCATTAAGCGGATCCACAGATACGCAGTATTTT.

This clone is a singleton in its sample. The chain's CDR3 is CASSLTTSGEVGQFF. The CDR3 coding sequence is TGTGCCAGCAGCTTAACTACTAGCGGGGAGGTCGGGCAGTTCTTC. The rearrangement uses TRBV7-9 and TRBJ2-1; 10 nucleotides agree with TRBD2. Germline V lookup: CDR1 SEHNR, CDR2 FQNEAQ (reference sequence). The ends lost 2 bases at V and 12 bases at J; junction bases unmatched: 10. The CDR3 has 15 residues.

The chain carries TRBV30 and TRBJ1-1; no reliable D call. The CDR3 covers 14 residues. The germline V gene encodes CDR1 GTSNPN and CDR2 SVGIG (reference sequence). V was shortened by 4 bases and J by 0 bases, with 12 bases between the two germline ends. DNA of the CDR3: TGTGCCTGGACACCCGGGGTTCTGAACACTGAAGCTTTCTTT. Translated: CAWTPGVLNTEAFF.

The V call is TRBV9, the J call TRBJ2-1, with D tentatively TRBD1 (6 bases). Germline V gene data show CDR1 as SGDLS and CDR2 as YYNGEE. This CDR3 has 14 residues. V lost 0 bases to trimming and J lost 4 bases, with 8 bases between them. The CDR3 loop reads CASSVAGQYNEQFF. CDR3 bases: TGTGCCAGCAGCGTAGCAGGACAGTACAATGAGCAGTTCTTC.

The chain recombines TRBV4-3 with TRBJ1-2, with D unclear. Trimming removed 1 base at V and 2 bases at J, with 14 bases between. The V gene's germline CDR1 is LGHNA and CDR2 YSLEER. There are 16 residues in the CDR3. The DNA for the CDR3 is TGCGCCAGCAGCCAAGTCGGTCTAGGATCAAACTATGGCTACACCTTC. This encodes CASSQVGLGSNYGYTF.

On this clone: Other DNA sequences in the same sample also yield this CDR3. V and J are TRBV5-1 and TRBJ1-1; D call uncertain. CDR1 and CDR2 (germline): SGHRS, YFSETQ. Trimming took off 0 bases at V and 4 bases at J, with 7 bases between the two ends. The CDR3 runs 13 residues. The DNA of the CDR3 is TGCGCCAGCAGCTTGGACCAGGTCACTGAAGCTTTCTTT. Its translation is CASSLDQVTEAFF.